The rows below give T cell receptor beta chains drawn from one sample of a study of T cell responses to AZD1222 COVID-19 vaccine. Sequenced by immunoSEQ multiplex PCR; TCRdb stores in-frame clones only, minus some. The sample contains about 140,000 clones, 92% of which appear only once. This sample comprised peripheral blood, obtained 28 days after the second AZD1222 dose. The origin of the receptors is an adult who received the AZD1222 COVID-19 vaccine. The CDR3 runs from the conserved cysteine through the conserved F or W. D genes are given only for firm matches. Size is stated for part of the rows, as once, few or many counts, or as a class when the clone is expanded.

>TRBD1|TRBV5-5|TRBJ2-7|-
CASSFTGGNQYEQYF
TGTGCCAGCAGCTTTACAGGGGGGAATCAGTACGAGCAGTACTTC
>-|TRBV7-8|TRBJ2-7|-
CASSSRRHPSSYEQYF
TGTGCCAGCAGCTCAAGGCGACACCCGAGCTCCTACGAGCAGTACTTC
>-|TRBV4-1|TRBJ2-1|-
CASSQVLNEQFF
TGCGCCAGCAGCCAAGTTTTGAATGAGCAGTTCTTC
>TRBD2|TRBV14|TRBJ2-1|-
CASSQETSGWLIGDEQFF
TGTGCCAGCAGCCAAGAGACTAGCGGGTGGCTAATTGGGGATGAGCAGTTCTTC
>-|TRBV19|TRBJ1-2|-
CASSLNYGYTF
TGTGCCAGTAGTCTTAACTATGGCTACACCTTC
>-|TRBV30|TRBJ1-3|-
CAWTLKQRSGNTIYF
TGTGCCTGGACTTTAAAACAGAGATCTGGAAACACCATATATTTT
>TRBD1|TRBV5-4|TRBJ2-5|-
CASSLDRGKETQYF
TGTGCCAGCAGCTTGGACAGGGGGAAGGAGACCCAGTACTTC
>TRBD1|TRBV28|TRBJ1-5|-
CASRRRGQGNQPQHF
TGTGCCAGCAGGCGGCGGGGACAGGGCAATCAGCCCCAGCATTTT
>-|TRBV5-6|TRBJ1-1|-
CASSFGLANTEAFF
TGTGCCAGCAGCTTTGGCCTGGCGAACACTGAAGCTTTCTTT
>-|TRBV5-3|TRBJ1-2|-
CARSLESYGYTF
TGTGCCAGAAGCTTGGAGAGCTATGGCTACACCTTC
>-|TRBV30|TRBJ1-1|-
CAWSVGSGGLSEAFF
TGTGCCTGGAGTGTGGGGAGCGGAGGTCTCAGTGAAGCTTTCTTT
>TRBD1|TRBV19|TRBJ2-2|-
CASTTYGTGGTGELFF
TGTGCCAGTACCACCTACGGGACAGGCGGGACCGGGGAGCTGTTTTTT
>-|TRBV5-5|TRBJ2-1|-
CASSRPGGPNEQFF
TGTGCCAGCAGCAGACCCGGAGGGCCCAATGAGCAGTTCTTC
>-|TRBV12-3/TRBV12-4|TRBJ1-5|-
CASRNRGHQPQHF
TGTGCCAGCCGTAACAGAGGCCATCAGCCCCAGCATTTT
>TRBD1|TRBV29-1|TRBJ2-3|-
CSVSGGVSTDTQYF
TGCAGCGTTTCAGGGGGCGTAAGCACAGATACGCAGTATTTT
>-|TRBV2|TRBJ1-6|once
CASSEALGQGFSPLHF
TGTGCCAGCAGTGAAGCGCTAGGGCAGGGGTTTTCACCCCTCCACTTT
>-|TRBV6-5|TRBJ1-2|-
CASSYSGYGYTF
TGTGCCAGCAGTTACTCCGGATATGGCTACACCTTC
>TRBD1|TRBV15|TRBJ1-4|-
CATSRGDRRPEKLFF
TGTGCCACCAGCCGCGGGGACAGGAGACCCGAAAAACTGTTTTTT
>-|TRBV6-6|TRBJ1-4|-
CASSRGGQAITTNEKLFF
TGTGCCAGCAGTCGCGGAGGGCAGGCAATAACAACTAATGAAAAACTGTTTTTT